The 15 T cell receptor beta chains listed next were all sequenced from one sample in a study of read filtering for tumor transcriptome and immune sequencing. Molecular barcoded adaptors covering alpha/delta and beta/gamma chains were used on 400 to 450 ng RNA. One entry per CDR3 protein, called by TCRdb with MiXCR from the reads. The table includes 35,000 to 50,000 distinct CDR3 sequences, around 19% detected once. Sequences were obtained from a population of CD138-negative cells sorted from bone marrow. Receptors originate from a donor aged 40 or over with multiple myeloma.

This clonotype has a count of ten or more. In nucleotides, the CDR3 is TGCAGCGTGGGGGGACAGGGCAATGAAAAACTGTTTTTT. Its protein is CSVGGQGNEKLFF. The J gene is TRBJ1-4, the V gene TRBV29-1; 9 bases agree with TRBD1. This CDR3 comprises 13 residues. The J segment lost 5 bases and the V segment lost 6 bases, leaving 4 bases of the junction unmatched. Germline V gene sequence: CDR1 SQVTM, CDR2 ANQGSEA.

The chain combines TRBV12-3 or TRBV12-4 with TRBJ1-5; 7 nucleotides line up with TRBD1. V was clipped by 7 bases and J by 7 bases; unmatched bases: 13. The CDR3 covers 15 residues. CDR3 sequence (DNA): TGTGCCAGCACTAATACCGACAGGGTCAGGCAGCCCCAGCATTTT. Residues: CASTNTDRVRQPQHF.

This clonotype appeared many times. J is TRBJ2-1 and V is TRBV20-1; D is possibly TRBD1 (5 bases). Per germline, CDR1 DFQATT and CDR2 SNEGSKA (reference sequence). The CDR3 consists of 14 residues. V lost 4 bases and J lost 0, with 10 bases in between. The CDR3 region is CSAKSDSSYNEQFF. Here the CDR3 DNA reads TGCAGTGCTAAGTCCGACAGCTCCTACAATGAGCAGTTCTTC.

The sample holds a few counts of this clonotype. This rearrangement joins TRBV4-2 to TRBJ1-5, with unresolved D. Germline V gene data show CDR1 as LGHNA and CDR2 as YNFKEQ. V dropped 0 bases and J dropped 6 bases, with 12 bases sitting between them. This CDR3 comprises 15 residues. CDR3 DNA: TGTGCCAGCAGCCAAGATAGAAGACTGACTCAGCCCCAGCATTTT. As protein: CASSQDRRLTQPQHF.

At least ten counts were recorded for this clonotype. The rearrangement links TRBV9 to TRBJ1-1; D is possibly TRBD1 (5 bases). The germline V gene has CDR1 SGDLS and CDR2 YYNGEE. V shed 0 bases and J shed 3 bases, with 12 bases lying between them. CDR3 length: 15 residues. The CDR3 sequence is CASSVGGGRDTEAFF. CDR3 coding DNA: TGTGCCAGCAGCGTAGGGGGCGGACGGGACACTGAAGCTTTCTTT.

For this clonotype: A much larger clone lies one base from this, so it may be a read error. The chain couples TRBV7-2 to TRBJ2-5, with 9 bases aligning to TRBD1. The CDR3 loop spans 14 amino acids. The germline V gene encodes CDR1 SGHTA and CDR2 FQGNSA. After removal of 5 bases from V and 7 bases from J, the junction contained 8 bases not matched to a gene. This CDR3 is CASSPGQGRGTQYF. For the CDR3, the DNA is TGTGCCAGCAGCCCTGGACAGGGGAGGGGGACCCAGTACTTC.

This clonotype was seen ten or more times. The chain links TRBV6-2 or TRBV6-3 to TRBJ2-1; TRBD1 matches 11 bases. Trimming cost V 2 bases and J 8 bases; bases outside gene matches: 5. Germline V CDR1 and CDR2: MNHEY, SVGEGT. The length of the CDR3 is 15 residues. CDR3 residues: CASSYTDRGPDEQFF. The CDR3 region has the DNA TGTGCCAGCAGTTACACGGACAGGGGGCCCGATGAGCAGTTCTTC.

This clonotype is medium-sized in the sample. V and J are TRBV6-6 and TRBJ2-1; TRBD2 matches at 15 bases. Trimming removed 6 bases from V and 6 bases from J; junction bases left unmatched: 0. The CDR3 spans 14 residues. Germline CDR1 MNHNY, CDR2 SVGAGI (reference sequence). For the CDR3, the DNA is TGTGCCAGCAGGGGACTAGCGGGAGGCAATGAGCAGTTCTTC. Residues: CASRGLAGGNEQFF.

This clonotype was counted a single time. A read error is the likely source, as a far larger clone sits one nucleotide away. The chain employs TRBV28 and TRBJ1-1; D is unresolved. The last part of the DNA fits TRBJ1-6 better; the J call may be wrong. In germline, CDR1 is MDHEN, CDR2 SYDVKM. The CDR3 extends over 17 amino acids. The CDR3 protein is CASTRRERFWINSPLHF. In DNA form, the CDR3 reads TGTGCCAGCACCCGAAGGGAGCGGTTTTGGATCAATTCACCCCTCCACTTT.

This clonotype came up many times. This rearrangement joins TRBV19 to TRBJ1-1; unclear D gene. The CDR3 is made up of 11 amino acids. Trimming took off 5 bases at V and 5 bases at J, with 6 bases between the two ends. The V gene's germline CDR1 is LNHDA and CDR2 SQIVND (reference sequence). CDR3 residues: CASSRLTEAFF. For the CDR3, the DNA is TGTGCCAGTAGTCGACTTACTGAAGCTTTCTTT.

Ten or more counts support this clonotype. This chain uses TRBV29-1 with TRBJ1-1; 7 nucleotides line up with TRBD1. The CDR3 runs to 12 residues. Per the germline V gene, CDR1 is SQVTM and CDR2 is ANQGSEA. The trim removed 6 bases at V and 2 bases at J, leaving 3 bases unmatched. CDR3 sequence (DNA): TGCAGCGTGGGACAGACCAACACTGAAGCTTTCTTT. It specifies CSVGQTNTEAFF.

In this sample, this clonotype turned up many times. V usage is TRBV6-5 and J usage is TRBJ1-4; D might be TRBD1 (6 bases). The V end lost 5 bases, the J end lost 6 bases, and 13 bases lay between the germline ends. This CDR3 is built from 14 residues. Germline values: CDR1 MNHEY, CDR2 SVGAGI. CDR3 amino acids: CASSTTGNDEKLFF. CDR3 DNA: TGTGCCAGCAGTACCACAGGGAATGATGAAAAACTGTTTTTT.

The chain recombines TRBV20-1 with TRBJ1-5; D gene uncertain. The CDR3 length is 14 residues. V lost 7 bases and J lost 3, with 16 bases in between. CDR1 and CDR2 (germline): DFQATT, SNEGSKA (reference sequence). CDR3 sequence: CSVPGRTFNQPQHF. The CDR3 DNA reads TGCAGTGTCCCAGGACGGACGTTCAATCAGCCCCAGCATTTT.

In this sample, this clonotype turned up many times. The V gene is TRBV3-1, the J gene TRBJ2-2; 8 bases fit TRBD2. Trimming at V came to 3 bases and at J to 5 bases, leaving 8 bases not matched to a gene. The CDR3 is 16 residues long. From germline, CDR1 is LGHDT and CDR2 YNNKEL (reference sequence). The CDR3 is CASSQAGTSLTGELFF. The CDR3 coding sequence is TGTGCCAGCAGCCAGGCCGGGACTAGTTTGACCGGGGAGCTGTTTTTT.

This clonotype has a handful of counts. This chain links TRBV5-5 with TRBJ2-7; no reliable D call. Germline V gene sequence: CDR1 SGHKS, CDR2 YYEKEE (reference sequence). The CDR3 is made up of 17 amino acids. The V end was cut by 5 bases, the J end by 0 bases, with 21 bases between. CDR3 coding DNA: TGTGCCAGCAGTCCTCGAGCCAGCTTACCGTCCTCCTACGAGCAGTACTTC. It yields the protein CASSPRASLPSSYEQYF. The full variable domain, completed using reference TRBV5-5 and TRBJ2-7, is DAGVTQSPTHLIKTRGQQVTLRCSPISGHKSVSWYQQVLGQGPQFIFQYYEKEERGRGNFPDRFSARQFPNYSSELNVNALLLGDSALYLCASSPRASLPSSYEQYFGPGTRLTVT.